Listed here is a single TCR beta chain. The germline V gene has CDR1 SGHRS and CDR2 YFSETQ. The CDR3 contains 15 residues. V was shortened by 4 bases and J by 0 bases, with 11 bases between the two germline ends. This sample is part of a study of T cell responses to AZD1222 COVID-19 vaccine. Sequenced by immunoSEQ multiplex PCR; TCRdb stores in-frame clones only, minus some. There are around 160,000 clones in the sample; around 90% occur only once, and about 1.5% lies in the top ten. The chain combines TRBV5-1 with TRBJ2-1, with D possibly being TRBD2 (6 bases). This clonotype was obtained from an adult in good health. The sequenced sample was peripheral blood, obtained on day 0 of AZD1222 vaccination. The CDR3 bases are TGCGCCAGCAGCCCTGGAGGGAACTCCTACAATGAGCAGTTCTTC. Its protein is CASSPGGNSYNEQFF.